This TCR beta chain was sequenced for a study of shared clonotypes between healthy human individuals. General observations from the study: About 5% of naive CD4 clonotypes were shared across four donors.

Notes on this clone: What it binds is not known.

Sequencing was performed with immunoSEQ multiplex PCR; in TCRdb, only in-frame clones are kept and a portion is missing. The data hold about 2.2 million clones, with approximately 92% observed a single time. Terminally differentiated effector memory CD45RA+ cells were left out of the naive CD8 fraction, which was CD45RO-negative and positively selected for CCR7. This CDR3 region has 16 residues. J was trimmed by 8 bases and V by 5 bases; bases with no gene match: 13. CDR1 is MNHEY, CDR2 SMNVEV, per germline (reference sequence). This receptor was identified in a man aged 18 to 29 in good health. Some clones in this sample may be carry-over from other donors' samples. The chain is built from TRBV27 and TRBJ2-1; 9 bases map to TRBD2. Sequencing was done on a sample of naive CD8+ T cells from PBMCs. The chain's CDR3 is CASSPRWLAGWDEQFF. CDR3 DNA: TGTGCCAGCAGTCCCCGTTGGCTAGCGGGATGGGATGAGCAGTTCTTC.